These 22 T cell receptor beta chains came from one sample sequenced in a study of shared clonotypes between healthy human individuals. Produced via immunoSEQ multiplex PCR; TCRdb's table is partial and in-frame only. The data hold 2 million to 2.5 million clones, with roughly 93% observed a single time. The material sequenced was naive CD4+ T cells from PBMCs. Described subset: CD45RA+ positively selected. All receptors come from a man between 18 and 35 years old in good health. Some clones in this sample may be carry-over from other donors' samples.

This clone is a singleton in its sample. This chain links TRBV4-3 with TRBJ1-3; 8 bases align to TRBD1. This CDR3 has 17 residues. Unmatched junction bases numbered 9, after V lost 1 base and J lost 4 bases. Looked up from germline, CDR1 is LGHNA and CDR2 is YSLEER. CDR3 amino acids: CASSQARTGHFGNTIYF. The CDR3 DNA sequence: TGCGCCAGCAGCCAAGCGAGGACAGGGCACTTCGGAAACACCATATATTTT.

CDR3: CASSTPWDTDYEQYF. The CDR3 nucleotides are TGTGCCAGTAGTACCCCCTGGGACACCGACTACGAGCAGTACTTC. The chain carries TRBV19 and TRBJ2-7, with a possible D match to TRBD1 (6 bases). This CDR3 has 15 amino acids. V was shortened by 4 bases and J by 3 bases, with 16 bases between the two germline ends. Germline loops: CDR1 LNHDA, CDR2 SQIVND (reference sequence).

The genes are TRBV5-6 and TRBJ2-1, with D perhaps given as TRBD1 or TRBD2 (6 bases each). The CDR3 covers 13 residues. Between the trimmed V and J ends, which lost 1 base and 7 bases, there was a span of 9 bases. Germline CDR1 SGHDT, CDR2 YYEEEE. The CDR3 region has the DNA TGTGCCAGCAGCTTGTTAGGGGGGAATGAGCAGTTCTTC. Protein: CASSLLGGNEQFF.

A word on this clone: This sample also contains other DNA sequences that code for the same CDR3. V gene TRBV6-5 combines with J gene TRBJ1-2; D unclear. Trimming cost V 0 bases and J 4 bases, with 6 bases left between them. The CDR3 consists of 13 residues. Per germline, CDR1 MNHEY and CDR2 SVGAGI. The CDR3 here is CASSYSAGYGYTF. The CDR3 nucleotides are TGTGCCAGCAGTTACTCTGCGGGCTATGGCTACACCTTC.

CDR3 bases: TGTGCCAGCAGTTCCACTATCTACGAGCAGTACTTC. Protein: CASSSTIYEQYF. This sequence joins TRBV28 and TRBJ2-7; D remains unclear. The germline V gene encodes CDR1 MDHEN and CDR2 SYDVKM. Trimming stripped 4 bases from V and 3 bases from J, with 7 bases between. This CDR3 comprises 12 residues.

This chain uses TRBV7-6 with TRBJ1-1, with D hard to call. Germline lookup yields CDR1 SGHVS and CDR2 FNYEAQ. The CDR3 has 13 residues. The V end was cut by 2 bases, the J end by 5 bases, with 9 bases between. The CDR3 DNA sequence: TGTGCCAGCAGCTTAAGTTCGGGGACTGAAGCTTTCTTT. Protein: CASSLSSGTEAFF. Full variable domain (outside the CDR3, taken from reference TRBV7-6 and TRBJ1-1): GAGVSQSPRYKVTKRGQDVALRCDPISGHVSLYWYRQALGQGPEFLTYFNYEAQQDKSGLPNDRFSAERPEGSISTLTIQRTEQRDSAMYRCASSLSSGTEAFFGQGTRLTVV.

V usage is TRBV28 and J usage is TRBJ2-7; TRBD1 or TRBD2 may be the D gene (5 bases each). The V end lost 5 bases, the J end lost 3 bases, and 17 bases lay between the germline ends. Looked up from germline, CDR1 is MDHEN and CDR2 is SYDVKM. This CDR3 has 15 residues. In DNA form, the CDR3 reads TGTGCCAGCAGTCCGTCCGGGGCGCTGCTCTACGAGCAGTACTTC. This sequence encodes CASSPSGALLYEQYF.

The rearrangement joins TRBV9 to TRBJ1-2, with a weak D call TRBD1 (6 bases). Germline-derived CDR1 and CDR2 are SGDLS and YYNGEE. V lost 4 bases and J lost 1, with 8 bases in between. This CDR3 contains 13 residues. CDR3 amino acids: CASSTGSNYGYTF. The CDR3 DNA follows: TGTGCCAGCAGCACAGGGAGTAACTATGGCTACACCTTC.

The chain couples TRBV6-4 to TRBJ2-7, with D perhaps matching TRBD2 (5 bases). CDR1 MRHNA and CDR2 SNTAGT come from the germline V gene. The CDR3 sequence is 13 residues long. V gave up 4 bases and J gave up 3 bases, with 10 bases separating them. This chain's CDR3 is CASSVRSGYEQYF. The CDR3 DNA reads TGTGCCAGCAGTGTCAGAAGCGGCTACGAGCAGTACTTC.

The rearrangement uses TRBV30 and TRBJ1-3; no clear D gene. V dropped 0 bases and J dropped 0 bases, with 9 bases sitting between them. CDR3 length equals 15 residues. CDR1 is GTSNPN, CDR2 SVGIG, per germline (reference sequence). The CDR3 DNA follows: TGTGCCTGGAGTGTGTGGAGTTCCTCTGGAAACACCATATATTTT. This codes for CAWSVWSSSGNTIYF.

As to this clone: Other DNA sequences in this specimen translate into the identical CDR3. The chain combines TRBV28 with TRBJ2-1, with D perhaps TRBD2 (6 bases). CDR3 size: 14 residues. Germline CDR1 is MDHEN and CDR2 is SYDVKM. Trimming stripped 2 bases from V and 3 bases from J, with 8 bases between. The CDR3: CASSLLGGYNEQFF. The CDR3 DNA is TGTGCCAGCAGTTTACTGGGGGGCTACAATGAGCAGTTCTTC.

The chain employs TRBV9 and TRBJ1-1; perhaps TRBD1 as D (5 bases). V was shortened by 3 bases and J by 3 bases, with 9 bases between the two germline ends. CDR1 and CDR2 from the germline V gene are SGDLS and YYNGEE. The length of the CDR3 is 13 residues. CDR3 sequence reads: CASSARQYTEAFF. CDR3 nucleotide sequence: TGTGCCAGCAGCGCTAGACAGTACACTGAAGCTTTCTTT.

This sequence joins TRBV6-5 and TRBJ1-1; 7 nucleotides agree with TRBD1. Trimming at V came to 5 bases and at J to 5 bases, leaving 8 bases not matched to a gene. Per the germline V gene, CDR1 is MNHEY and CDR2 is SVGAGI. CDR3 length equals 14 residues. The CDR3 loop reads CASSPRGQATEAFF. The CDR3 nucleotides are TGTGCCAGCAGTCCGCGAGGACAGGCGACTGAAGCTTTCTTT.

The J gene is TRBJ2-7, the V gene TRBV6-6, with 9 bases lining up with TRBD1. The trim removed 4 bases at V and 3 bases at J, leaving 7 bases unmatched. Germline CDR1 MNHNY, CDR2 SVGAGI (reference sequence). This CDR3 contains 15 residues. CDR3 in amino acids: CASSLDRGWGYEQYF. The CDR3, as DNA: TGTGCCAGCAGTTTGGACAGGGGTTGGGGCTACGAGCAGTACTTC.

This chain connects TRBV15 to TRBJ2-7; either TRBD1 or TRBD2 may supply D (5 bases each). The CDR3 spans 14 residues. Trimming shortened V by 3 bases and J by 3 bases, and 12 bases separated the two germline ends. Germline-derived CDR1 and CDR2 are LNHNV and YYDKDF (reference sequence). The CDR3 here is CATSRGDGIYEQYF. CDR3 sequence (DNA): TGTGCCACCAGCAGGGGGGACGGAATCTACGAGCAGTACTTC. The entire variable domain, with the rest obtained from reference TRBV15 and TRBJ2-7, is as follows: DAMVIQNPRYQVTQFGKPVTLSCSQTLNHNVMYWYQQKSSQAPKLLFHYYDKDFNNEADTPDNFQSRRPNTSFCFLDIRSPGLGDTAMYLCATSRGDGIYEQYFGPGTRLTVT.

This clone was recorded many times. This chain connects TRBV19 to TRBJ2-7; 11 bases are a match to TRBD1. Losses at the gene ends were 3 bases for V and 5 bases for J; bases not matched to a gene: 3. The CDR3 runs to 14 residues. CDR1 is LNHDA and CDR2 is SQIVND in the germline V gene (reference sequence). The DNA of the CDR3 is TGTGCCAGTAGTATGGGGACAGGGGGGAACGAGCAGTACTTC. Translating gives CASSMGTGGNEQYF.

The chain combines TRBV27 with TRBJ2-3, with a tentative D call TRBD1 (6 bases). CDR1 and CDR2 from the germline V gene are MNHEY and SMNVEV (reference sequence). The CDR3 has 14 residues. The V gene lost 1 base and the J gene lost 5 bases, with 10 bases spanning the gap. CDR3 nucleotide sequence: TGTGCCAGCAGTTTATGGGGGCATAGAGATACGCAGTATTTT. This gives the protein CASSLWGHRDTQYF.

The rearrangement links TRBV27 to TRBJ2-1; possible D gene TRBD1, 5 bases. V was cut by 7 bases and J by 2 bases, with 15 bases left in between. The CDR3 contains 15 residues. The germline V gene has CDR1 MNHEY and CDR2 SMNVEV (reference sequence). The CDR3 bases are TGTGCCAGCACCCCCCGGGCAGGGACCTACAATGAGCAGTTCTTC. Protein sequence: CASTPRAGTYNEQFF.

This chain links TRBV30 with TRBJ2-7; 8 bases are shared with TRBD1. This CDR3 spans 14 amino acids. The J segment lost 4 bases and the V segment lost 0 bases, leaving 5 bases of the junction unmatched. Per germline, CDR1 GTSNPN and CDR2 SVGIG (reference sequence). The CDR3 here is CAWSVWTGWYEQYF. The CDR3 coding sequence is TGTGCCTGGAGTGTGTGGACAGGGTGGTACGAGCAGTACTTC.

This clone was counted a few times. The chain employs TRBV4-1 and TRBJ1-5, with D tentatively TRBD1 (5 bases). There are 14 residues in the CDR3. From germline, CDR1 is MGHRA and CDR2 YSYEKL. V dropped 2 bases and J dropped 6 bases, with 11 bases sitting between them. The CDR3 sequence is CASSQQVGAQPQHF. The CDR3 coding sequence is TGCGCCAGCAGCCAACAGGTCGGGGCTCAGCCCCAGCATTTT.

The chain is built from TRBV12-2 and TRBJ2-5; the table's TRBD2 call for D was not verified on the DNA. TRBV12-2 is a pseudogene. The CDR3 covers 15 residues. CDR3 amino acids: CASRLARTSQETQYF. The CDR3 coding sequence is TGTGCAAGTCGCTTAGCGCGCACTTCACAAGAGACCCAGTACTTC.

The J gene is TRBJ2-5, the V gene TRBV25-1; 12 bases are shared with TRBD1. J gave up 4 bases and V 4 bases, and 1 base lay outside the gene matches. This CDR3 region has 14 residues. Per the germline V gene, CDR1 is MGHDK and CDR2 is SYGVNS. The CDR3 loop is CASSGDRGRETQYF. DNA of the CDR3: TGTGCCAGCAGTGGGGACAGGGGGCGAGAGACCCAGTACTTC.